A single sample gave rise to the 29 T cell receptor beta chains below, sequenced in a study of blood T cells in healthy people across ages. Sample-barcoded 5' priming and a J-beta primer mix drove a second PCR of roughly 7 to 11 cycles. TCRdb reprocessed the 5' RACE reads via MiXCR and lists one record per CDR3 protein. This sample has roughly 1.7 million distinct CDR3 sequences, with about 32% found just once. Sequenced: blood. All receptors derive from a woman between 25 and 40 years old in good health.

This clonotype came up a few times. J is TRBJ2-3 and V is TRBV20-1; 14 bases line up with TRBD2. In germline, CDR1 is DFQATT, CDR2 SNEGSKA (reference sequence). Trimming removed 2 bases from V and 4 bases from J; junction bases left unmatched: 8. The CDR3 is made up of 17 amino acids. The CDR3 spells CSARSGTSGSWADTQYF. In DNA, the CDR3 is TGCAGTGCTAGATCCGGGACTAGCGGGAGTTGGGCAGATACGCAGTATTTT.

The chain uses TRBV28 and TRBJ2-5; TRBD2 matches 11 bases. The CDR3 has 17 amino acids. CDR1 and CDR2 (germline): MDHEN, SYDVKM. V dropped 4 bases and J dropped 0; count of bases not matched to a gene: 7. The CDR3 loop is CASSWPLAGGNQETQYF. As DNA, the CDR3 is TGTGCCAGCAGTTGGCCGCTAGCGGGGGGCAACCAAGAGACCCAGTACTTC.

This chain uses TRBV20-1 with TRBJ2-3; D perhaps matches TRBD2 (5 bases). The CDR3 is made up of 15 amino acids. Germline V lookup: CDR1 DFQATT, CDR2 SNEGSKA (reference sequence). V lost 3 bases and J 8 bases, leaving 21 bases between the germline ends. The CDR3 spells CSASVPGKNLGTQYF. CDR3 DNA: TGCAGTGCTAGTGTTCCGGGGAAAAATCTTGGTACGCAGTATTTT.

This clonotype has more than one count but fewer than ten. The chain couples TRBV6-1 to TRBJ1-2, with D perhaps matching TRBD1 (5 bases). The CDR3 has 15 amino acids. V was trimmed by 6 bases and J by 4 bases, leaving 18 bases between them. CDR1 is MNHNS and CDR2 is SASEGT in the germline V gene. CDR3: CASSSQPGAFYGYTF. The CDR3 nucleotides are TGTGCCAGCAGCTCCCAACCCGGGGCCTTCTATGGCTACACCTTC.

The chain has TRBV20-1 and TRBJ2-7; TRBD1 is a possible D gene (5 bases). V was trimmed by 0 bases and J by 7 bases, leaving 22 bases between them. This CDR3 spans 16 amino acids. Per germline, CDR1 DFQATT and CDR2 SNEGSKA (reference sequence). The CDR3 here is CSARDLLAGKRVEQYF. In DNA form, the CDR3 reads TGCAGTGCTAGAGATCTTCTGGCAGGGAAACGGGTAGAGCAGTACTTC.

The CDR3 sequence: CSARQRWRDEKLFF. Here the CDR3 DNA reads TGCAGTGCTAGGCAACGCTGGCGCGATGAAAAACTGTTTTTT. This sequence joins TRBV20-1 and TRBJ1-4; no firm D call. This CDR3 has 14 amino acids. Trimming removed 3 bases from V and 6 bases from J, with 14 bases in between. Per germline, CDR1 DFQATT and CDR2 SNEGSKA (reference sequence).

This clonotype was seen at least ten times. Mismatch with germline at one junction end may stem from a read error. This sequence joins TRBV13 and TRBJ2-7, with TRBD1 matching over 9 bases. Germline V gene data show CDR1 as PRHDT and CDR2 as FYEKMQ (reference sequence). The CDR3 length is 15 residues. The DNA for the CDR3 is TGCGCCAGCAGTTCGGCCGGGACAGGGTCCTACGAGCAGTACTTC. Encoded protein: CASSSAGTGSYEQYF.

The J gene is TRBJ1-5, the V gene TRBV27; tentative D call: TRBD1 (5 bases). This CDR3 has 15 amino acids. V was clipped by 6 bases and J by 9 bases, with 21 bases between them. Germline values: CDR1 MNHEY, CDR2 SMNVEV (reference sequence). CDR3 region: CASSPTGTTAGPQHF. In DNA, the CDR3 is TGTGCCAGCAGCCCTACCGGGACCACTGCTGGGCCCCAGCATTTT.

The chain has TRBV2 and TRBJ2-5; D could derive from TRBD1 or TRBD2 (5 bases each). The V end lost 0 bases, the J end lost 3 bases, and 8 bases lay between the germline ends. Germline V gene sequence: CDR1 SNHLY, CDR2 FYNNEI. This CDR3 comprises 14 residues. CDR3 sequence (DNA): TGTGCCAGCAGTGAAGCGAGGGGCGAAGAGACCCAGTACTTC. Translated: CASSEARGEETQYF.

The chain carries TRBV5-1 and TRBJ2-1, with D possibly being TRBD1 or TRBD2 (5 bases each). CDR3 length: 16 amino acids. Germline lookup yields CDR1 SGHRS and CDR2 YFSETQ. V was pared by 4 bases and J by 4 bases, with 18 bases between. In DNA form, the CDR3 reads TGCGCCAGCAGCCCTCCCTTGGGGACCGATTACAATGAGCAGTTCTTC. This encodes CASSPPLGTDYNEQFF.

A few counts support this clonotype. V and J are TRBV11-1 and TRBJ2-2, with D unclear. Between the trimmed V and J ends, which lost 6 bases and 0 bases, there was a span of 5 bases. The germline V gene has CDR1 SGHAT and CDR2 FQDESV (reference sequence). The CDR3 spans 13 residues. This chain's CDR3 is CASRSTNTGELFF. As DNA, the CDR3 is TGTGCCAGCAGGAGCACGAACACCGGGGAGCTGTTTTTT. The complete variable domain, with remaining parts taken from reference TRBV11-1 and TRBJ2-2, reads EAEVAQSPRYKITEKSQAVAFWCDPISGHATLYWYRQILGQGPELLVQFQDESVVDDSQLPKDRFSAERLKGVDSTLKIQPAELGDSAMYLCASRSTNTGELFFGEGSRLTVL.

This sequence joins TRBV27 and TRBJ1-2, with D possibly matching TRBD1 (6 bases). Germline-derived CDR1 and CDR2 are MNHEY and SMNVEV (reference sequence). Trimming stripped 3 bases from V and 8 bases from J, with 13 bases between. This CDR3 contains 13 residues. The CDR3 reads CASSFLQGRGYTF. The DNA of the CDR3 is TGTGCCAGCAGTTTTTTACAGGGAAGGGGCTACACCTTC.

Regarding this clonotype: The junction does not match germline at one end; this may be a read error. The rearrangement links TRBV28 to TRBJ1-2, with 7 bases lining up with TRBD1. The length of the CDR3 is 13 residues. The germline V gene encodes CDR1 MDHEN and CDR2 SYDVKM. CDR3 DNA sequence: TGTGCCAGCAGTGGGACAGATAACCATGGCTACACCTTC. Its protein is CASSGTDNHGYTF.

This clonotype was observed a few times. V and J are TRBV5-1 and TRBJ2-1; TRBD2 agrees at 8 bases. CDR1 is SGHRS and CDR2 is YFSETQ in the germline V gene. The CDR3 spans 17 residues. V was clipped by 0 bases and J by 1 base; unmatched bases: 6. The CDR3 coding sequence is TGCGCCAGCAGCTTGGTTTCTAGCGGGTTATCCTACAATGAGCAGTTCTTC. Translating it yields CASSLVSSGLSYNEQFF.

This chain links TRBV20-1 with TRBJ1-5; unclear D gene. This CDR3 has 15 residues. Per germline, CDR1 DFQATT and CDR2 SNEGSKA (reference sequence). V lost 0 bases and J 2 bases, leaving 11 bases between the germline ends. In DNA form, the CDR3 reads TGCAGTGCTAGAGATCCGAGGAGCCGCAATCAGCCCCAGCATTTT. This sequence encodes CSARDPRSRNQPQHF.

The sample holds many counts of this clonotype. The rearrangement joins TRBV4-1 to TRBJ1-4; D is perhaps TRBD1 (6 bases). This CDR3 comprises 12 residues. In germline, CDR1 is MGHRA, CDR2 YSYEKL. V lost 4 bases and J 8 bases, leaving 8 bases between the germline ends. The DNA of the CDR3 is TGCGCCAGCAGCCTGCAGGGGGAAAAACTGTTTTTT. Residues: CASSLQGEKLFF.

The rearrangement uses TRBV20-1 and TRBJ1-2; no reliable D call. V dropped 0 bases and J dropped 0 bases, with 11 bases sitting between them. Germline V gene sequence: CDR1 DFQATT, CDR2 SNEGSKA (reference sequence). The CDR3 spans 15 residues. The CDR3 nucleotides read TGCAGTGCTAGAGATTGGGCAGCTTCTAACTATGGCTACACCTTC. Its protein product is CSARDWAASNYGYTF.

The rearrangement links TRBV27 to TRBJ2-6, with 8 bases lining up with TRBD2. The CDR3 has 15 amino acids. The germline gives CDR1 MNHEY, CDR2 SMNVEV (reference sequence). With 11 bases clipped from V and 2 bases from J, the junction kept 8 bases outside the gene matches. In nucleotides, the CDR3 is TGTGCCTCAAGCGGGGGCCCCACTGGGGCCAACGTCCTGACTTTC. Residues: CASSGGPTGANVLTF. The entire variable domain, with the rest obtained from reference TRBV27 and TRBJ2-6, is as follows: EAQVTQNPRYLITVTGKKLTVTCSQNMNHEYMSWYRQDPGLGLRQIYYSMNVEVTDKGDVPEGYKVSRKEKRNFPLILESPSPNQTSLYFCASSGGPTGANVLTFGAGSRLTVL.

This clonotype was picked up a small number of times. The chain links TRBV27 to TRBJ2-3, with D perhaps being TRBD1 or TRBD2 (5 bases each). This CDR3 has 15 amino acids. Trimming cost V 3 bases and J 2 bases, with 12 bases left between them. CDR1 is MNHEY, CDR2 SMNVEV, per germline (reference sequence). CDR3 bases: TGTGCCAGCAGTTTCGAGGGGCGAATCACAGATACGCAGTATTTT. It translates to CASSFEGRITDTQYF.

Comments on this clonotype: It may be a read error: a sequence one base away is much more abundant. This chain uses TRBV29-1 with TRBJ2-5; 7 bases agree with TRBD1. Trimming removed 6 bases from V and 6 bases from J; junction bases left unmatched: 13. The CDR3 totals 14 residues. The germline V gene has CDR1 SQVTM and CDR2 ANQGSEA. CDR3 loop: CSVYPPDRVKTQYF. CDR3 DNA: TGCAGCGTATACCCTCCTGACAGGGTAAAGACCCAGTACTTC.

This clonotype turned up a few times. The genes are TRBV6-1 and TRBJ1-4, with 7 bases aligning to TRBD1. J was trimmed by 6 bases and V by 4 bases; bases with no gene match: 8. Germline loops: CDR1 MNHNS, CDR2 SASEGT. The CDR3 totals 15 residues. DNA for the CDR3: TGTGCCAGCAGTGTCAGGGGGTTCTTCGATGAAAAACTGTTTTTT. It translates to CASSVRGFFDEKLFF.

In DNA form, the CDR3 reads TGCAGTGCTAGAGATCTCAGGGGCAACCATGAGCAGTTCTTC. Its protein product is CSARDLRGNHEQFF. The chain couples TRBV20-1 to TRBJ2-1; a weak D match, TRBD1 (6 bases). Germline CDR1 DFQATT, CDR2 SNEGSKA (reference sequence). The CDR3 loop spans 14 amino acids. The V and J ends lost 0 bases and 8 bases respectively, with 14 bases between them.

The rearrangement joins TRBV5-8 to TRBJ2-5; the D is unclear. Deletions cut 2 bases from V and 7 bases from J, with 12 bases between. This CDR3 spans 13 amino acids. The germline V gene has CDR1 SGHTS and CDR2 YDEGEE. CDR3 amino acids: CASSFGRARTQYF. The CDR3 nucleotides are TGTGCCAGCAGCTTTGGACGGGCTCGGACCCAGTACTTC. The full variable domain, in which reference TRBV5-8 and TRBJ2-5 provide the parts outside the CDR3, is EAGVTQSPTHLIKTRGQQATLRCSPISGHTSVYWYQQALGLGLQFLLWYDEGEERNRGNFPPRFSGRQFPNYSSELNVNALELEDSALYLCASSFGRARTQYFGPGTRLLVL.

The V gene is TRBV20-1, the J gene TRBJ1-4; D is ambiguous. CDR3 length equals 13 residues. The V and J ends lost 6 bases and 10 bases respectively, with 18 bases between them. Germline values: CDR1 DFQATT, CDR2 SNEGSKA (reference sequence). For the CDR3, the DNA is TGCAGTGCCTCCCCGGGTTTACTAGGAAAACTGTTTTTT. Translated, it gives CSASPGLLGKLFF.

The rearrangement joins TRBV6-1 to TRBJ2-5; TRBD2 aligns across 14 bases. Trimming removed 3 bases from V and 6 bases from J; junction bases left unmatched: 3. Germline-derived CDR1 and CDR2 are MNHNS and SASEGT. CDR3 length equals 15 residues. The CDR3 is CASSEGLAGVQTQYF. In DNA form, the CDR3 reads TGTGCCAGCAGTGAGGGACTAGCGGGAGTACAGACCCAGTACTTC.

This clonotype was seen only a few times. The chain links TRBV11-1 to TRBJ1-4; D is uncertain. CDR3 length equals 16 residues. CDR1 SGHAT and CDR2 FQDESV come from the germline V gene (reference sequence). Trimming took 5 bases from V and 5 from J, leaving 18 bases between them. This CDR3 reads CASSASSWVENEKLFF. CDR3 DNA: TGTGCCAGCAGCGCCTCTTCCTGGGTGGAGAATGAAAAACTGTTTTTT. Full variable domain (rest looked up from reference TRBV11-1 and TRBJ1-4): EAEVAQSPRYKITEKSQAVAFWCDPISGHATLYWYRQILGQGPELLVQFQDESVVDDSQLPKDRFSAERLKGVDSTLKIQPAELGDSAMYLCASSASSWVENEKLFFGSGTQLSVL.

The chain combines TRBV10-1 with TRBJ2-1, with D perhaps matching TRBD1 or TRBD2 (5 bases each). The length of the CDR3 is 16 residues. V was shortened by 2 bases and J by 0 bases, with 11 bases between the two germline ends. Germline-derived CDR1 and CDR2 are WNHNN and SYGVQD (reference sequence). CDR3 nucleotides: TGCGCCAGCAGTGAGACACCAGGGACCTCCTACAATGAGCAGTTCTTC. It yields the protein CASSETPGTSYNEQFF.

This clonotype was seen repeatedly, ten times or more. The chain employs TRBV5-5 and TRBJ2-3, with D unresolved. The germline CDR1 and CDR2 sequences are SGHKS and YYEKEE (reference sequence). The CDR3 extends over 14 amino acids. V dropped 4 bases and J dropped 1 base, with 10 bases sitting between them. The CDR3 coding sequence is TGTGCCAGCAGCCCGCAAAGAGGCACAGATACGCAGTATTTT. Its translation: CASSPQRGTDTQYF.

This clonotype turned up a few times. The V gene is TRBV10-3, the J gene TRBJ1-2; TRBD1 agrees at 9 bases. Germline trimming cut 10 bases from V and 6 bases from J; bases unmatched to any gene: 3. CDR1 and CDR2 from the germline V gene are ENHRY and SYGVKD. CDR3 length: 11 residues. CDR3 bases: TGTGCCACAGGGACAGGGAATGGCTACACCTTC. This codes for CATGTGNGYTF.